Below, 25 T cell receptor beta chains from the same sample are listed, as sequenced in a study of T cell responses to AZD1222 COVID-19 vaccine. Sequencing used immunoSEQ multiplex PCR; TCRdb keeps in-frame clones, though not all of them. The sample records 120,000 or so clones, 70% to 90% being singletons. The sample here was peripheral blood, taken on day 0 of AZD1222 vaccination. These TCRs come from an adult in good health.

The chain joins TRBV10-3 to TRBJ2-7; no definite D call. The CDR3 has 11 amino acids. V was pared by 3 bases and J by 6 bases, with 6 bases between. Germline V gene sequence: CDR1 ENHRY, CDR2 SYGVKD. This CDR3 is CAISDQFEQYF. CDR3 in DNA: TGTGCCATCAGTGATCAGTTCGAGCAGTACTTC.

The table lists this clone with a count of one. This chain uses TRBV4-2 with TRBJ2-1; 9 nucleotides line up with TRBD2. The ends lost 0 bases at V and 11 bases at J; junction bases unmatched: 8. Germline V gene lookup returns CDR1 LGHNA and CDR2 YNFKEQ. CDR3 length equals 15 residues. CDR3 DNA: TGTGCCAGCAGCCAAGATTTGGCGGGAGGGCGGCAGCAGTTCTTC. Translation: CASSQDLAGGRQQFF.

This clone appeared a single time. V usage is TRBV6-4 and J usage is TRBJ1-6, with 9 positions matching TRBD1. Germline loops: CDR1 MRHNA, CDR2 SNTAGT. With V trimmed by 2 bases and J by 8 bases, 4 bases remained unmatched. The CDR3 has 15 residues. In nucleotides, the CDR3 is TGTGCCAGCAGTGACACAGGGGGCTTGTATTCACCCCTCCACTTT. Residues: CASSDTGGLYSPLHF.

This clone was observed once. V and J are TRBV30 and TRBJ1-1; no clear D gene. The germline V gene encodes CDR1 GTSNPN and CDR2 SVGIG (reference sequence). The CDR3 has 14 residues. V lost 2 bases and J 7 bases, leaving 17 bases between the germline ends. The CDR3 here is CAWSFLPFLHEAFF. For the CDR3, the DNA is TGTGCCTGGAGTTTCCTTCCGTTCTTACATGAAGCTTTCTTT.

The V call is TRBV15, the J call TRBJ2-1; 10 nucleotides agree with TRBD2. Germline lookup yields CDR1 LNHNV and CDR2 YYDKDF (reference sequence). Losses at the gene ends were 3 bases for V and 7 bases for J; bases not matched to a gene: 12. This CDR3 has 17 residues. The CDR3 region is CATSSPTSGRHSNEQFF. CDR3 nucleotides: TGTGCCACCAGCAGCCCGACTAGCGGGCGCCATAGTAATGAGCAGTTCTTC.

The J gene is TRBJ1-4, the V gene TRBV11-2; D is unclear. The V gene's germline CDR1 is SGHAT and CDR2 FQNNGV. The CDR3 is 13 residues long. V was clipped by 1 base and J by 8 bases, with 8 bases between them. In DNA, the CDR3 is TGTGCCAGCAGCTTAGCCGGGAGGGAAAAACTGTTTTTT. Translating it yields CASSLAGREKLFF. The whole variable domain, remainder taken from reference TRBV11-2 and TRBJ1-4, is EAGVAQSPRYKIIEKRQSVAFWCNPISGHATLYWYQQILGQGPKLLIQFQNNGVVDDSQLPKDRFSAERLKGVDSTLKIQPAKLEDSAVYLCASSLAGREKLFFGSGTQLSVL.

This chain links TRBV11-2 with TRBJ1-6; 8 nucleotides agree with TRBD1. Losses at the gene ends were 5 bases for V and 10 bases for J; bases not matched to a gene: 13. The CDR3 sequence is 16 residues long. CDR1 SGHAT and CDR2 FQNNGV come from the germline V gene. In nucleotides, the CDR3 is TGTGCCAGCAGCCCTAGGGGTCAGGGGGCGCGATCACCCCTCCACTTT. It encodes CASSPRGQGARSPLHF.

The chain couples TRBV19 to TRBJ1-1, with 8 positions matching TRBD1. The trim removed 8 bases at V and 2 bases at J, leaving 1 base unmatched. The germline V gene has CDR1 LNHDA and CDR2 SQIVND (reference sequence). The length of the CDR3 is 12 residues. CDR3 in DNA: TGTGCCAGTGACAGGGGTAACACTGAAGCTTTCTTT. It encodes CASDRGNTEAFF.

The genes are TRBV7-9 and TRBJ2-7, with D perhaps matching TRBD1 or TRBD2 (5 bases each). CDR1 and CDR2 (germline): SEHNR, FQNEAQ (reference sequence). V lost 9 bases to trimming and J lost 0 bases, with 15 bases between them. The CDR3 runs to 14 residues. The CDR3 loop reads CASTWDPDSYEQYF. The CDR3 nucleotides are TGTGCCAGTACTTGGGACCCAGACTCCTACGAGCAGTACTTC.

V and J are TRBV7-2 and TRBJ1-3; D remains unclear. Germline assignment: CDR1 SGHTA and CDR2 FQGNSA. The V end lost 5 bases, the J end lost 0 bases, and 11 bases lay between the germline ends. This CDR3 spans 15 amino acids. CDR3 sequence reads: CASSPTWSSGNTIYF. The CDR3 bases are TGTGCCAGCAGCCCCACGTGGTCCTCTGGAAACACCATATATTTT. The full variable domain, rest sourced from reference TRBV7-2 and TRBJ1-3, is GAGVSQSPSNKVTEKGKDVELRCDPISGHTALYWYRQSLGQGLEFLIYFQGNSAPDKSGLPSDRFSAERTGGSVSTLTIQRTQQEDSAVYLCASSPTWSSGNTIYFGEGSWLTVV.

The chain couples TRBV2 to TRBJ2-7, with 9 bases matching TRBD1. Germline CDR1 SNHLY, CDR2 FYNNEI. J was trimmed by 6 bases and V by 2 bases; bases with no gene match: 5. This CDR3 contains 14 residues. This CDR3 is CASSEMGQGSEQYF. In nucleotides, the CDR3 is TGTGCCAGCAGTGAAATGGGACAGGGTTCCGAGCAGTACTTC.

The J gene is TRBJ1-2, the V gene TRBV30; 7 bases fit TRBD1. Germline CDR1 and CDR2: GTSNPN and SVGIG (reference sequence). The CDR3 sequence is 15 residues long. V lost 2 bases and J lost 2; bases outside the gene matches: 8. The CDR3: CAWSSWRGPNYGYTF. CDR3 nucleotide sequence: TGTGCCTGGAGTAGTTGGAGGGGGCCCAACTATGGCTACACCTTC.

The chain combines TRBV3-1 (or the pseudogene TRBV3-2) with TRBJ2-7; 9 bases map to TRBD2. J gave up 2 bases and V 6 bases, and 14 bases lay outside the gene matches. Germline-derived CDR1 and CDR2 are LGHDT and YNNKEL (reference sequence). CDR3 length: 17 residues. CDR3 residues: CASRPSILAGDTYEQYF. For the CDR3, the DNA is TGTGCCAGCAGACCGAGCATCTTAGCGGGAGACACCTACGAGCAGTACTTC.

V usage is TRBV11-2 and J usage is TRBJ2-7, with 9 nucleotides matching TRBD1. The germline CDR1 and CDR2 sequences are SGHAT and FQNNGV. The V gene end was trimmed by 2 bases and the J gene end by 4 bases; junction bases not matched to a gene: 6. CDR3 length equals 15 residues. Here the CDR3 DNA reads TGTGCCAGCAGCTTACCCGGGACAGGGATATACGAGCAGTACTTC. Amino acid sequence: CASSLPGTGIYEQYF.

Only one count was recorded for this clone. The V call is TRBV5-1, the J call TRBJ2-7; no definite D call. Trimming removed 0 bases from V and 5 bases from J, with 9 bases in between. Germline V gene data show CDR1 as SGHRS and CDR2 as YFSETQ. This CDR3 region has 13 residues. The CDR3 sequence: CASSLGNVNEQYF. CDR3 DNA sequence: TGCGCCAGCAGCTTGGGTAACGTGAACGAGCAGTACTTC.

This clone appeared a few times. The chain joins TRBV6-2 or TRBV6-3 to TRBJ1-2; TRBD1 matches at 8 bases. Germline CDR1 is MNHEY and CDR2 is SVGEGT. The CDR3 is 14 amino acids. Trimming at V came to 6 bases and at J to 4 bases, leaving 7 bases not matched to a gene. The CDR3 nucleotides read TGTGCCAGCAGCGGACAGGGCCTTGGCTATGGCTACACCTTC. Its protein is CASSGQGLGYGYTF.

The chain's CDR3 is CAISWADGEKLFF. CDR3 nucleotides: TGTGCCATCTCATGGGCGGACGGTGAAAAACTGTTTTTT. The chain is built from TRBV10-3 and TRBJ1-4; D not resolved. CDR3 size: 13 residues. The germline V gene has CDR1 ENHRY and CDR2 SYGVKD. The V and J ends lost 8 bases and 7 bases respectively, with 14 bases between them.

V usage is TRBV21-1 and J usage is TRBJ2-7; no check of the table's D call, TRBD2, against the DNA was made. TRBV21-1 is noted as a pseudogene. The CDR3 covers 15 residues. The chain's CDR3 is CASSRRNVLWYEQYF. CDR3 nucleotides: TGTGCCAGCAGCAGAAGAAATGTACTTTGGTACGAGCAGTACTTC.

The chain carries TRBV27 and TRBJ1-1, with no clear D. This CDR3 region has 13 residues. In germline, CDR1 is MNHEY, CDR2 SMNVEV (reference sequence). Between the trimmed V and J ends, which lost 2 bases and 1 base, there was a span of 5 bases. This CDR3 is CASSLVGNTEAFF. In DNA, the CDR3 is TGTGCCAGCAGTTTAGTAGGGAACACTGAAGCTTTCTTT.

This rearrangement joins TRBV2 to TRBJ1-2; D gene uncertain. Germline-derived CDR1 and CDR2 are SNHLY and FYNNEI. Trimming removed 8 bases at V and 2 bases at J, with 15 bases between. This CDR3 has 14 amino acids. The CDR3 here is CASETWAKNYGYTF. The CDR3, as DNA: TGTGCCAGCGAAACTTGGGCCAAGAACTATGGCTACACCTTC. The full variable domain, with the rest looked up from reference TRBV2 and TRBJ1-2, is EPEVTQTPSHQVTQMGQEVILRCVPISNHLYFYWYRQILGQKVEFLVSFYNNEISEKSEIFDDQFSVERPDGSNFTLKIRSTKLEDSAMYFCASETWAKNYGYTFGSGTRLTVV.

The genes are TRBV7-8 and TRBJ1-1; D not resolved. V was shortened by 1 base and J by 1 base, with 7 bases between the two germline ends. Germline values: CDR1 SGHVS, CDR2 FQNEAQ. This CDR3 is built from 14 residues. Here the CDR3 DNA reads TGTGCCAGCAGCTTAGTGTATACGAACACTGAAGCTTTCTTT. This codes for CASSLVYTNTEAFF.

The count of this clone is one. This chain uses TRBV7-2 with TRBJ2-3; TRBD2 might be the D (5 bases). Germline CDR1 SGHTA, CDR2 FQGNSA. CDR3 size: 15 residues. V lost 10 bases to trimming and J lost 1 base, with 18 bases between them. CDR3 DNA: TGTGCCACCGGAGAACGTGGAGGAGGCACAGATACGCAGTATTTT. It codes for CATGERGGGTDTQYF.

The chain uses TRBV29-1 and TRBJ2-2, with D uncertain. Between the trimmed V and J ends, which lost 7 bases and 9 bases, there was a span of 24 bases. This CDR3 is built from 15 residues. Germline loops: CDR1 SQVTM, CDR2 ANQGSEA. CDR3 in DNA: TGCAGCGATCGATCCGAGGTTCAGCGTTCCAGGGAGCTGTTTTTT. It translates to CSDRSEVQRSRELFF.

This chain connects TRBV19 to TRBJ1-6; no firm D call. Trimming left V 4 bases short and J 2 bases short, with 12 bases between. The CDR3 is 16 amino acids. Germline values: CDR1 LNHDA, CDR2 SQIVND (reference sequence). CDR3 sequence: CASSKVIGTYNSPLHF. The CDR3 bases are TGTGCCAGTAGTAAGGTGATAGGGACCTATAATTCACCCCTCCACTTT.

V is TRBV3-1 (or the pseudogene TRBV3-2) and J is TRBJ2-1; D ambiguous. Germline-derived CDR1 and CDR2 are LGHDT and YNNKEL (reference sequence). The CDR3 runs 13 residues. V shed 5 bases and J shed 9 bases, with 14 bases lying between them. CDR3 residues: CASSWLGAVEQFF. CDR3 in DNA: TGTGCCAGCAGCTGGCTAGGCGCGGTTGAGCAGTTCTTC.